The 11 T cell receptor beta chains given below trace back to one sample, sequenced in a study of CD8+CD57+ T cells in acquired aplastic anemia. The TCR beta profiling, which covered VDJ combination and CDR3 sequence, was carried out using genomic DNA as the template. TCRdb processed the reads anew with MiXCR; each CDR3 protein has one entry. The sample includes roughly 63,000 distinct CDR3 sequences, roughly half of them seen just once. The material sequenced was sorted CD4+, CD8+, or CD8+CD57+ T cells (not recorded which) from PBMCs. All receptors come from a human donor in good health, serving as a control.

This clonotype has just a few counts. No conserved phenylalanine or tryptophan is present at the end of the CDR3, so a read error is the likely explanation. The chain employs TRBV30 and TRBJ1-2; D gene ambiguous. CDR1 and CDR2 from the germline V gene are GTSNPN and SVGIG (reference sequence). The CDR3 loop spans 14 amino acids. The V end lost 0 bases, the J end lost 5 bases, and 13 bases lay between the germline ends. CDR3 sequence: CAWSVSPERYGYTL. The CDR3 DNA follows: TGTGCCTGGAGTGTTTCCCCCGAGCGGTATGGCTACACCCTC.

The rearrangement uses TRBV24-1 and TRBJ1-2; D not resolved. CDR1 is KGHDR, CDR2 SFDVKD, per germline. This CDR3 is 13 amino acids long. Deletions cut 5 bases from V and 2 bases from J, with 8 bases between. As DNA, the CDR3 is TGTGCCACCAGTGGAGGTCACAACTATGGCTACACCTTC. Amino acid sequence: CATSGGHNYGYTF.

This clonotype was seen a handful of times. The rearrangement uses TRBV7-6 and TRBJ2-1, with D tentatively TRBD1 (6 bases). Germline-derived CDR1 and CDR2 are SGHVS and FNYEAQ. CDR3 length equals 12 residues. The V and J ends lost 7 bases and 12 bases respectively, with 16 bases between them. The CDR3 region has the DNA TGTGCCAGCAACCATGACAGGCCTGTGCAGTTCTTC. Encoded protein: CASNHDRPVQFF.

This clonotype was found once. The V call is TRBV10-1, the J call TRBJ2-7, with 14 bases fitting TRBD2. The CDR3 has 15 residues. V gave up 4 bases and J gave up 1 base; unmatched junction bases: 0. Germline V gene data show CDR1 as WNHNN and CDR2 as SYGVQD (reference sequence). The CDR3 DNA reads as TGCGCCAGCAGTGGGACTAGCGGGAGGTCCTACGAGCAGTACTTC. It specifies CASSGTSGRSYEQYF.

The chain carries TRBV19 and TRBJ1-2, with 8 bases that match TRBD1. Germline CDR1 reads LNHDA; CDR2 reads SQIVND (reference sequence). The CDR3 totals 15 residues. V lost 7 bases to trimming and J lost 0 bases; unmatched junction nucleotides: 7. The CDR3 is CASIPGTGANYGYTF. DNA of the CDR3: TGTGCCAGTATTCCCGGGACAGGAGCTAACTATGGCTACACCTTC.

Turning to this clonotype: Here the CDR3 omits its conserved ending phenylalanine or tryptophan, so a read error is the likely source. The chain joins TRBV13 to TRBJ2-5; no reliable D call. CDR1 and CDR2 (germline): PRHDT, FYEKMQ (reference sequence). Trimming pared 0 bases from V and 3 bases from J, leaving 5 bases between. The length of the CDR3 is 13 residues. CDR3 nucleotides: TGTGCCAGCAGCTTAGGGCAAGAAGAGACCCAGTACCTT. It yields the protein CASSLGQEETQYL.

The chain carries TRBV9 and TRBJ1-5; D is ambiguous. Germline V lookup: CDR1 SGDLS, CDR2 YYNGEE. The CDR3 runs 14 residues. V was pared by 4 bases and J by 0 bases, with 8 bases between. CDR3 DNA sequence: TGTGCCAGCAGCTTCGGCTTTAGCAATCAGCCCCAGCATTTT. Translated, it gives CASSFGFSNQPQHF. The whole variable domain, filled in from reference TRBV9 and TRBJ1-5, reads DSGVTQTPKHLITATGQRVTLRCSPRSGDLSVYWYQQSLDQGLQFLIQYYNGEERAKGNILERFSAQQFPDLHSELNLSSLELGDSALYFCASSFGFSNQPQHFGDGTRLSIL.

This clonotype appeared many times. The rearrangement links TRBV5-1 to TRBJ2-7; the match to TRBD1 covers 8 bases. J gave up 5 bases and V 2 bases, and 3 bases lay outside the gene matches. The CDR3 extends over 13 amino acids. The germline CDR1 and CDR2 sequences are SGHRS and YFSETQ. The CDR3 loop reads CASSFQGADEQYF. In DNA form, the CDR3 reads TGCGCCAGCAGCTTTCAGGGGGCGGACGAGCAGTACTTC.

This clonotype was seen only a few times. The chain recombines TRBV15 with TRBJ2-7, with a weak D call TRBD2 (5 bases). V was shortened by 10 bases and J by 6 bases, with 19 bases between the two germline ends. This CDR3 contains 13 residues. The germline CDR1 and CDR2 sequences are LNHNV and YYDKDF (reference sequence). In DNA, the CDR3 is TGTGCCATCGGACTCGGTATTTCACGCGAGCAGTACTTC. It codes for CAIGLGISREQYF. The full variable domain, in which reference TRBV15 and TRBJ2-7 provide the parts outside the CDR3, is DAMVIQNPRYQVTQFGKPVTLSCSQTLNHNVMYWYQQKSSQAPKLLFHYYDKDFNNEADTPDNFQSRRPNTSFCFLDIRSPGLGDTAMYLCAIGLGISREQYFGPGTRLTVT.

V is TRBV2 and J is TRBJ2-7; 10 bases map to TRBD2. Germline CDR1 is SNHLY and CDR2 is FYNNEI. V lost 6 bases, J lost 5 bases, and 10 bases stayed unmatched. The CDR3 consists of 15 residues. CDR3 sequence: CASRSSGGLPHEQYF. The CDR3 DNA reads as TGTGCCAGCAGGTCTAGCGGGGGCCTGCCCCACGAGCAGTACTTC.

The chain employs TRBV20-1 and TRBJ1-5; 8 nucleotides line up with TRBD1. Germline-derived CDR1 and CDR2 are DFQATT and SNEGSKA (reference sequence). The CDR3 consists of 13 residues. The CDR3 loop is CAGQGYSNQPQHF. As DNA, the CDR3 is TGCGCAGGACAGGGTTATAGCAATCAGCCCCAGCATTTT.